Shown below are 18 T cell receptor beta chains from a single sample sequenced in a study of T cell changes during pregnancy in multiple sclerosis. Measured with immunoSEQ multiplex PCR; TCRdb has only the in-frame clones, and not every one. The top ten hold 0.75% of the sample, which has about 79,000 clones, around 93% seen once. Sequenced here: peripheral blood, sampled in the second trimester of pregnancy. These receptors were obtained from a female donor in good health, enrolled as a control in a pregnancy study.

The V gene is TRBV19, the J gene TRBJ2-7, with TRBD1 matching 7 bases. Looked up from germline, CDR1 is LNHDA and CDR2 is SQIVND (reference sequence). The trim removed 3 bases at V and 2 bases at J, leaving 4 bases unmatched. This CDR3 contains 14 residues. CDR3 in DNA: TGTGCCAGTAGTATTAGGGACAGAGCCTACGAGCAGTACTTC. It encodes CASSIRDRAYEQYF. The full variable domain, with the rest looked up from reference TRBV19 and TRBJ2-7, is DGGITQSPKYLFRKEGQNVTLSCEQNLNHDAMYWYRQDPGQGLRLIYYSQIVNDFQKGDIAEGYSVSREKKESFPLTVTSAQKNPTAFYLCASSIRDRAYEQYFGPGTRLTVT.

V and J are TRBV19 and TRBJ1-2; TRBD1 agrees at 7 bases. Germline V CDR1 and CDR2: LNHDA, SQIVND (reference sequence). The CDR3 is made up of 16 amino acids. After removal of 6 bases from V and 6 bases from J, the junction contained 16 bases not matched to a gene. CDR3 sequence reads: CASRPSRSRGVDGYTF. The CDR3 nucleotides are TGTGCCAGTAGGCCCTCCCGGTCCAGGGGGGTGGATGGCTACACCTTC. Looking up the rest from reference TRBV19 and TRBJ1-2 gives the full variable domain: DGGITQSPKYLFRKEGQNVTLSCEQNLNHDAMYWYRQDPGQGLRLIYYSQIVNDFQKGDIAEGYSVSREKKESFPLTVTSAQKNPTAFYLCASRPSRSRGVDGYTFGSGTRLTVV.

This clone was counted once. The CDR3 region is CASSLVAGTEYGYTF. DNA for the CDR3: TGTGCCAGCAGCTTAGTGGCAGGAACTGAATATGGCTACACCTTC. This chain joins TRBV7-2 and TRBJ1-2; no definite D call. The CDR3 is 15 residues long. Germline-derived CDR1 and CDR2 are SGHTA and FQGNSA. Trimming stripped 1 base from V and 5 bases from J, with 14 bases between.

This sequence joins TRBV7-2 and TRBJ1-2; 10 positions match TRBD1. The CDR3 spans 15 residues. J was trimmed by 6 bases and V by 3 bases; bases with no gene match: 7. In germline, CDR1 is SGHTA, CDR2 FQGNSA. The CDR3 DNA sequence: TGTGCCAGCAGCTTCAATGGTGGACAGGGGGATGGCTACACCTTC. Protein sequence: CASSFNGGQGDGYTF.

The chain recombines TRBV25-1 with TRBJ1-2; no clear D gene. V shed 7 bases and J shed 4 bases, with 10 bases lying between them. Per germline, CDR1 MGHDK and CDR2 SYGVNS. The CDR3 runs 12 residues. CDR3 bases: TGTGCCAGCACGGGTAATCGCTATGGCTACACCTTC. Protein: CASTGNRYGYTF.

The chain combines TRBV7-9 with TRBJ2-2; D may be TRBD2 (5 bases). Per germline, CDR1 SEHNR and CDR2 FQNEAQ (reference sequence). This CDR3 contains 13 residues. V lost 1 base and J 6 bases, leaving 6 bases between the germline ends. The CDR3 DNA is TGTGCCAGCAGCTTAGGGGGAGCCGGGGAGCTGTTTTTT. It codes for CASSLGGAGELFF.

This chain links TRBV9 with TRBJ2-5, with TRBD2 identical over 11 bases. Germline V CDR1 and CDR2: SGDLS, YYNGEE. CDR3 length: 15 amino acids. The junction had 2 bases not matched to a gene; V was cut back by 2 bases and J by 2 bases. This CDR3 is CASSVPSGGQETQYF. The CDR3 nucleotides read TGTGCCAGCAGCGTGCCTAGCGGGGGGCAAGAGACCCAGTACTTC.

In this sample, this clone turned up once. J is TRBJ1-1 and V is TRBV30; D possibly corresponds to TRBD1 (6 bases). In germline, CDR1 is GTSNPN, CDR2 SVGIG (reference sequence). Trimming stripped 1 base from V and 6 bases from J, with 21 bases between. CDR3 size: 16 residues. The CDR3 region is CAWSGQAGQIGAEAFF. DNA for the CDR3: TGTGCCTGGAGTGGACAGGCCGGGCAGATAGGCGCTGAAGCTTTCTTT. Full variable domain (rest looked up from reference TRBV30 and TRBJ1-1): SQTIHQWPATLVQPVGSPLSLECTVEGTSNPNLYWYRQAAGRGLQLLFYSVGIGQISSEVPQNLSASRPQDRQFILSSKKLLLSDSGFYLCAWSGQAGQIGAEAFFGQGTRLTVV.

The table lists this clone with a count of one. The CDR3 protein is CASSNSTGGQAKNIQYF. DNA of the CDR3: TGTGCCAGTAGTAATTCGACCGGGGGACAGGCCAAAAACATTCAGTACTTC. The J gene is TRBJ2-4, the V gene TRBV19; D perhaps matches TRBD1 (7 bases). Germline assignment: CDR1 LNHDA and CDR2 SQIVND (reference sequence). CDR3 length equals 17 residues. The germline V and J ends were trimmed by 4 bases and 1 base, with 17 bases remaining between them.

V and J are TRBV6-6 and TRBJ1-1, with 9 positions matching TRBD1. Germline assignment: CDR1 MNHNY and CDR2 SVGAGI (reference sequence). The length of the CDR3 is 13 residues. With 5 bases clipped from V and 6 bases from J, the junction kept 4 bases outside the gene matches. The CDR3 DNA follows: TGTGCCAGCAGTACTGACAGGGGGGCTGAAGCTTTCTTT. This codes for CASSTDRGAEAFF.

This chain connects TRBV7-9 to TRBJ1-1; no clear D gene. The germline V gene has CDR1 SEHNR and CDR2 FQNEAQ (reference sequence). There are 13 residues in the CDR3. V was trimmed by 5 bases and J by 7 bases, leaving 14 bases between them. The CDR3 here is CASSPTPTYEAFF. The CDR3 DNA sequence: TGTGCCAGCAGCCCGACTCCGACCTATGAAGCTTTCTTT.

The V call is TRBV28, the J call TRBJ1-1; D gene ambiguous. Germline-derived CDR1 and CDR2 are MDHEN and SYDVKM. The CDR3 loop spans 13 amino acids. V gave up 4 bases and J gave up 2 bases, with 8 bases separating them. In DNA, the CDR3 is TGTGCCAGCAGTTCCGGGTCCAACACTGAAGCTTTCTTT. Translated, it gives CASSSGSNTEAFF.

In its sample, this clone was seen once. CDR3 DNA: TGTGCCACCAGAGGGGGGGCGAACACCGGGGAGCTGTTTTTT. Its translation is CATRGGANTGELFF. This chain links TRBV15 with TRBJ2-2, with D perhaps TRBD2 (7 bases). The CDR3 totals 14 residues. Germline lookup yields CDR1 LNHNV and CDR2 YYDKDF (reference sequence). The V end was cut by 6 bases, the J end by 0 bases, with 8 bases between.

This clone was counted once. The chain combines TRBV19 with TRBJ2-4, with a tentative D call TRBD2 (7 bases). Trimming removed 4 bases from V and 7 bases from J, with 11 bases in between. The germline V gene encodes CDR1 LNHDA and CDR2 SQIVND (reference sequence). The CDR3 extends over 13 amino acids. CDR3 bases: TGTGCCAGTAGTAAAGGGGGGGGTAACATTCAGTACTTC. Protein: CASSKGGGNIQYF. Full variable domain (missing parts from reference TRBV19 and TRBJ2-4): DGGITQSPKYLFRKEGQNVTLSCEQNLNHDAMYWYRQDPGQGLRLIYYSQIVNDFQKGDIAEGYSVSREKKESFPLTVTSAQKNPTAFYLCASSKGGGNIQYFGAGTRLSVL.

This rearrangement joins TRBV18 to TRBJ2-7; D gene unclear. The CDR3 runs 15 residues. Per germline, CDR1 KGHSH and CDR2 LQKENI. V was cut by 1 base and J by 2 bases, with 12 bases left in between. The DNA for the CDR3 is TGTGCCAGCTCACCACGAGCCGACATCACCTACGAGCAGTACTTC. Translated, it gives CASSPRADITYEQYF.

The chain couples TRBV5-4 to TRBJ2-7, with 7 bases lining up with TRBD1. Looked up from germline, CDR1 is SGHNT and CDR2 is YYREEE (reference sequence). The CDR3 contains 16 residues. V shed 3 bases, J shed 1 base, and the junction held 10 bases outside the gene matches. The CDR3 bases are TGTGCCAGCAGCTCCAGTCCGACAGGGAGATCCTACGAGCAGTACTTC. It specifies CASSSSPTGRSYEQYF.

This chain connects TRBV5-1 to TRBJ1-6; 8 bases fit TRBD1. Germline CDR1 and CDR2: SGHRS and YFSETQ. CDR3 length: 17 amino acids. Unmatched junction bases numbered 8, after V lost 6 bases and J lost 0 bases. CDR3 region: CASTAGGASSYNSPLHF. The CDR3 nucleotides are TGCGCCAGCACCGCAGGGGGCGCGAGCTCCTATAATTCACCCCTCCACTTT.

The chain carries TRBV27 and TRBJ2-2; 8 bases match TRBD1. The CDR3 loop spans 16 amino acids. Germline trimming cut 0 bases from V and 4 bases from J; bases unmatched to any gene: 4. In germline, CDR1 is MNHEY, CDR2 SMNVEV (reference sequence). This CDR3 reads CASSLSNDRGTGELFF. CDR3 DNA sequence: TGTGCCAGCAGTTTATCTAACGACAGGGGCACCGGGGAGCTGTTTTTT.